A single sample is the source of the 30 T cell receptor beta chains below, sequenced in a study of T-cell reconstitution after alpha-beta-depleted transplantation in children. During its preparation, the TCRbeta library received unique molecular identifiers. TCRdb independently ran MiXCR on the PCR reads; one entry per CDR3 protein. The table has 750,000 to 950,000 distinct CDR3 sequences, around 17% seen once. Here the sequenced sample was PBMCs, mostly from graft donor cells, taken 360 days after TCRalphabeta/CD19-depleted stem cell transplant. The receptors stem from a male patient aged 10-17 years who had a stem cell transplant for acute lymphoblastic leukemia, so the T cells may come from the graft donor.

This clonotype was picked up a small number of times. V usage is TRBV15 and J usage is TRBJ1-5, with 9 nucleotides matching TRBD1. The junction had 15 bases not matched to a gene; V was cut back by 0 bases and J by 6 bases. The CDR3 covers 19 residues. CDR1 is LNHNV and CDR2 is YYDKDF in the germline V gene (reference sequence). CDR3 loop: CATSRDPPRRGTGPQPQHF. For the CDR3, the DNA is TGTGCCACCAGCAGAGACCCCCCACGGCGGGGGACAGGGCCTCAGCCCCAGCATTTT.

This clonotype has a handful of counts. This rearrangement joins TRBV5-1 to TRBJ1-2, with D hard to call. The ends were cut back, 3 bases at V and 6 bases at J, with 12 bases in the middle. The CDR3 length is 13 residues. From germline, CDR1 is SGHRS and CDR2 YFSETQ. CDR3 DNA sequence: TGCGCCAGCAGCTGGGCAGCCGGTGATGGCTACACCTTC. Encoded protein: CASSWAAGDGYTF.

The chain joins TRBV5-1 to TRBJ2-5; D assignment may be TRBD1 or TRBD2 (5 bases each). This CDR3 comprises 15 residues. Germline V gene data show CDR1 as SGHRS and CDR2 as YFSETQ. The ends were cut back, 0 bases at V and 4 bases at J, with 13 bases in the middle. In DNA form, the CDR3 reads TGCGCCAGCAGCTTGGAGGGGCTAGCAGGAGAGACCCAGTACTTC. It specifies CASSLEGLAGETQYF.

This clonotype occurred a few times. A junction end diverges from the germline sequence, so it may reflect a read error. The V call is TRBV5-5, the J call TRBJ2-1; tentatively, D is TRBD1 (6 bases). Germline CDR1 and CDR2: SGHKS and YYEKEE (reference sequence). The CDR3 spans 11 residues. DNA for the CDR3: TGTGCCAGCAGCTACGACAGGATTGGTGTCTTC. Amino acid sequence: CASSYDRIGVF.

The rearrangement links TRBV11-2 to TRBJ2-1; 13 bases are a match to TRBD2. There are 20 residues in the CDR3. J gave up 1 base and V 0 bases, and 9 bases lay outside the gene matches. The germline gives CDR1 SGHAT, CDR2 FQNNGV. DNA for the CDR3: TGTGCCAGCAGCTTAGACTGGACTAGCGGGAGTGGAAAGTCCTACAATGAGCAGTTCTTC. Translating gives CASSLDWTSGSGKSYNEQFF.

This clonotype was seen only a few times. V is TRBV7-6 and J is TRBJ2-7; 9 bases align to TRBD2. Germline CDR1 is SGHVS and CDR2 is FNYEAQ. The CDR3 runs to 15 residues. J lost 1 base, V lost 5 bases, and 6 bases had no gene match. The CDR3 here is CASSPSAGGSYEQYF. CDR3 nucleotides: TGTGCCAGCAGCCCGTCGGCGGGAGGGTCCTACGAGCAGTACTTC.

The genes are TRBV7-6 and TRBJ2-1, with 7 bases matching TRBD2. The CDR3 consists of 16 residues. The V and J ends lost 5 bases and 1 base, in that order; junction bases with no gene match: 8. Germline-derived CDR1 and CDR2 are SGHVS and FNYEAQ. The CDR3 is CASSPQGLRSYNEQFF. The CDR3 DNA reads TGTGCCAGCAGCCCTCAGGGACTACGGTCCTACAATGAGCAGTTCTTC.

This rearrangement joins TRBV5-6 to TRBJ2-6; no clear D gene. This CDR3 is built from 14 residues. Trimming took off 4 bases at V and 2 bases at J, with 7 bases between the two ends. CDR1 is SGHDT and CDR2 is YYEEEE in the germline V gene. As DNA, the CDR3 is TGTGCCAGCAGCGTCGACACTGGGGCCAACGTCCTGACTTTC. Translating it yields CASSVDTGANVLTF.

This chain connects TRBV25-1 to TRBJ1-1, with 7 bases matching TRBD1. The length of the CDR3 is 14 residues. J lost 3 bases, V lost 7 bases, and 8 bases had no gene match. Germline V lookup: CDR1 MGHDK, CDR2 SYGVNS. CDR3 sequence (DNA): TGTGCCAGCACTAGGGGACAGTCAGACACTGAAGCTTTCTTT. Encoded protein: CASTRGQSDTEAFF.

The rearrangement links TRBV7-3 to TRBJ2-7, with TRBD2 matching over 8 bases. The germline V gene encodes CDR1 SGHTA and CDR2 FQGTGA. This CDR3 contains 15 residues. V shed 5 bases, J shed 3 bases, and the junction held 9 bases outside the gene matches. The CDR3 DNA reads TGTGCCAGCAGCCTTAGCGGGGACCGTTACTACGAGCAGTACTTC. It is translated as CASSLSGDRYYEQYF.

The rearrangement links TRBV7-8 to TRBJ2-5; 7 bases agree with TRBD1. The germline gives CDR1 SGHVS, CDR2 FQNEAQ. V gave up 2 bases and J gave up 6 bases; unmatched junction bases: 6. The CDR3 has 14 residues. CDR3 nucleotide sequence: TGTGCCAGCAGCTTAAGGACAGGTTGGCAGACCCAGTACTTC. Protein product: CASSLRTGWQTQYF. Full variable domain (outside the CDR3, taken from reference TRBV7-8 and TRBJ2-5): GAGVSQSPRYKVAKRGQDVALRCDPISGHVSLFWYQQALGQGPEFLTYFQNEAQLDKSGLPSDRFFAERPEGSVSTLKIQRTQQEDSAVYLCASSLRTGWQTQYFGPGTRLLVL.

The sample holds a few counts of this clonotype. The rearrangement uses TRBV20-1 and TRBJ2-3, with 7 bases lining up with TRBD1. V lost 3 bases, J lost 5 bases, and 8 bases stayed unmatched. Germline-derived CDR1 and CDR2 are DFQATT and SNEGSKA (reference sequence). This CDR3 comprises 14 residues. CDR3 in DNA: TGCAGTGCTAGTGGGGACAGTTCCCTAGATACGCAGTATTTT. The encoded protein is CSASGDSSLDTQYF.

This clonotype was observed a handful of times. The rearrangement uses TRBV6-1 and TRBJ2-1, with 9 bases aligning to TRBD1. V lost 6 bases to trimming and J lost 12 bases; unmatched junction nucleotides: 15. The CDR3 has 15 residues. The V gene's germline CDR1 is MNHNS and CDR2 SASEGT. CDR3 residues: CASRRRDRDLYGQFF. CDR3 DNA: TGTGCCAGCAGACGCCGGGACAGGGACCTCTATGGGCAGTTCTTC.

V and J are TRBV5-1 and TRBJ2-2; D is undetermined. Germline assignment: CDR1 SGHRS and CDR2 YFSETQ. This CDR3 has 16 residues. Trimming left V 0 bases short and J 2 bases short, with 11 bases between. The CDR3 DNA reads TGCGCCAGCAGCTTGGATGGAGCTCCCAACACCGGGGAGCTGTTTTTT. Translated, it gives CASSLDGAPNTGELFF.

Many counts were recorded for this clonotype. J is TRBJ2-5 and V is TRBV4-1; a possible D gene is TRBD1 (6 bases). V shed 0 bases and J shed 1 base, with 15 bases lying between them. The CDR3 extends over 17 amino acids. Germline CDR1 MGHRA, CDR2 YSYEKL. As DNA, the CDR3 is TGCGCCAGCAGCCAAGATGTCCGACTGGGGGCCCAAGAGACCCAGTACTTC. It is translated as CASSQDVRLGAQETQYF.

In this sample, this clonotype turned up a few times. J is TRBJ1-6 and V is TRBV5-1; D remains ambiguous. The CDR3 spans 14 residues. The V end was cut by 5 bases, the J end by 7 bases, with 13 bases between. Germline CDR1 reads SGHRS; CDR2 reads YFSETQ. CDR3 sequence: CASRTGPMNSPLHF. For the CDR3, the DNA is TGCGCCAGCAGAACGGGCCCGATGAATTCACCCCTCCACTTT.

The chain carries TRBV29-1 and TRBJ1-5; 9 bases align to TRBD1. Germline trimming cut 0 bases from V and 6 bases from J; bases unmatched to any gene: 15. Germline loops: CDR1 SQVTM, CDR2 ANQGSEA. The CDR3 sequence is 18 residues long. The CDR3 bases are TGCAGCGTTGAAGAGGGTCACAGGGGGCATGAAAGTAGTCAGCCCCAGCATTTT. It specifies CSVEEGHRGHESSQPQHF.

This clonotype was detected a few times. The V gene is TRBV15, the J gene TRBJ2-2, with TRBD2 matching 15 bases. The CDR3 is made up of 19 amino acids. Germline CDR1 reads LNHNV; CDR2 reads YYDKDF (reference sequence). V lost 0 bases to trimming and J lost 5 bases; unmatched junction nucleotides: 7. The CDR3 spells CATSRDHPGLAGGTGELFF. CDR3 sequence (DNA): TGTGCCACCAGCAGAGATCACCCCGGACTAGCGGGAGGGACCGGGGAGCTGTTTTTT.

In its sample, this clonotype was seen many times. The rearrangement joins TRBV6-2 or TRBV6-3 to TRBJ2-7; 13 nucleotides agree with TRBD2. Germline CDR1 and CDR2: MNHEY and SVGEGT. V was pared by 4 bases and J by 0 bases, with 18 bases of the junction left unmatched. The CDR3 loop spans 21 amino acids. The CDR3 DNA follows: TGTGCCAGCAGTTCGGGGGGACAGAGAGGACTAGCGGGAGCGAACTCCTACGAGCAGTACTTC. This encodes CASSSGGQRGLAGANSYEQYF.

This clonotype was seen a few times. V usage is TRBV21-1 and J usage is TRBJ2-1; the D call of TRBD1 is as the table states it, not checked on the DNA. TRBV21-1 is reported as a pseudogene. The CDR3 has 16 amino acids. The CDR3 protein is CASSNRDRGRHNEQFF. The CDR3 DNA reads as TGTGCCAGCAGCAACCGGGACAGGGGCCGTCACAATGAGCAGTTCTTC.

The chain combines TRBV4-2 with TRBJ2-7; D gene uncertain. This CDR3 is 14 amino acids long. The V gene's germline CDR1 is LGHNA and CDR2 YNFKEQ. V lost 0 bases and J 5 bases, leaving 11 bases between the germline ends. The CDR3 is CASSQDPSGHEQYF. The CDR3 DNA sequence: TGTGCCAGCAGCCAAGACCCCTCTGGGCACGAGCAGTACTTC.

The table lists this clonotype with many counts. V and J are TRBV5-5 and TRBJ2-2; 8 nucleotides agree with TRBD2. Trimming cost V 4 bases and J 5 bases; bases outside gene matches: 10. This CDR3 contains 16 residues. From germline, CDR1 is SGHKS and CDR2 YYEKEE (reference sequence). Written as DNA, the CDR3 is TGTGCCAGCAGCCTAGCCGGGACTAGTTTGACCGGGGAGCTGTTTTTT. The encoded protein is CASSLAGTSLTGELFF.

This clonotype occurred a few times. The genes are TRBV11-2 and TRBJ2-7; D unclear. CDR1 is SGHAT, CDR2 FQNNGV, per germline. This CDR3 is built from 16 residues. Trimming removed 2 bases at V and 3 bases at J, with 17 bases between. The CDR3 protein is CASSLFRVGTNYEQYF. As DNA, the CDR3 is TGTGCCAGCAGCTTATTTAGGGTCGGTACGAACTACGAGCAGTACTTC. Full variable domain (outside the CDR3, taken from reference TRBV11-2 and TRBJ2-7): EAGVAQSPRYKIIEKRQSVAFWCNPISGHATLYWYQQILGQGPKLLIQFQNNGVVDDSQLPKDRFSAERLKGVDSTLKIQPAKLEDSAVYLCASSLFRVGTNYEQYFGPGTRLTVT.

J is TRBJ2-7 and V is TRBV6-1; D is possibly TRBD1 or TRBD2 (6 bases each). Germline V gene sequence: CDR1 MNHNS, CDR2 SASEGT. The CDR3 loop spans 16 amino acids. V dropped 0 bases and J dropped 3 bases, with 15 bases sitting between them. CDR3 coding DNA: TGTGCCAGCAGTGAAGCGGGACAACAGGGAGGCTACGAGCAGTACTTC. It translates to CASSEAGQQGGYEQYF.

This clonotype came up a few times. This rearrangement joins TRBV4-1 to TRBJ2-1; 10 nucleotides align to TRBD2. The CDR3 length is 15 residues. The V gene end was trimmed by 4 bases and the J gene end by 9 bases; junction bases not matched to a gene: 9. CDR1 MGHRA and CDR2 YSYEKL come from the germline V gene. The DNA of the CDR3 is TGCGCCAGCAGCCGCGGGCAAGCGGGAGGGGGTGAGCAGTTCTTC. Amino acids: CASSRGQAGGGEQFF.

A few counts support this clonotype. The rearrangement links TRBV5-1 to TRBJ2-7; TRBD2 matches at 11 bases. The CDR3 totals 16 residues. The V segment lost 0 bases and the J segment 3 bases; nucleotides outside the gene matches: 5. Germline values: CDR1 SGHRS, CDR2 YFSETQ. CDR3 in amino acids: CASSLAPTSGSYEQYF. CDR3 nucleotides: TGCGCCAGCAGCTTGGCCCCTACTAGCGGGAGCTACGAGCAGTACTTC.

The table lists this clonotype with a few counts. The chain joins TRBV24-1 to TRBJ2-7; TRBD1 agrees at 10 bases. The V gene's germline CDR1 is KGHDR and CDR2 SFDVKD. V shed 2 bases, J shed 3 bases, and the junction held 3 bases outside the gene matches. The CDR3 has 15 residues. In DNA form, the CDR3 reads TGTGCCACCAGTGATTCGGGACAGGGGAACTACGAGCAGTACTTC. This encodes CATSDSGQGNYEQYF.

This clonotype occurred a few times. The V gene is TRBV5-1, the J gene TRBJ1-1, with unresolved D. This CDR3 contains 12 residues. The germline gives CDR1 SGHRS, CDR2 YFSETQ. Trimming took 0 bases from V and 3 from J, leaving 3 bases between them. CDR3 in amino acids: CASSLEDTEAFF. CDR3 DNA sequence: TGCGCCAGCAGCTTGGAAGACACTGAAGCTTTCTTT. Together with reference TRBV5-1 and TRBJ1-1, the CDR3 gives the full variable domain: KAGVTQTPRYLIKTRGQQVTLSCSPISGHRSVSWYQQTPGQGLQFLFEYFSETQRNKGNFPGRFSGRQFSNSRSEMNVSTLELGDSALYLCASSLEDTEAFFGQGTRLTVV.

This clonotype was observed a few times. The gene calls are TRBV6-4 and TRBJ2-3; TRBD2 aligns across 8 bases. V lost 6 bases and J lost 3; bases outside the gene matches: 8. The CDR3 is 15 residues long. Germline CDR1 MRHNA, CDR2 SNTAGT. CDR3 region: CASSRGGTTTDTQYF. In nucleotides, the CDR3 is TGTGCCAGCAGCCGGGGGGGAACGACTACAGATACGCAGTATTTT.

This clonotype was detected many times. The V gene is TRBV5-1, the J gene TRBJ2-4; D gene unclear. The CDR3 is 15 amino acids. Germline V gene sequence: CDR1 SGHRS, CDR2 YFSETQ. The germline V and J ends were trimmed by 1 base and 0 bases, with 8 bases remaining between them. DNA for the CDR3: TGCGCCAGCAGCTTGACATCTATAGCCAAAAACATTCAGTACTTC. Translated, it gives CASSLTSIAKNIQYF.